This T cell receptor (beta chain) stems from a study of blood T cell repertoires in COVID-19. As processed by the authors: Reference gene primers were amplified, and this amplification served to estimate nucleated cell counts. The method was immunoSEQ multiplex PCR; TCRdb's version includes in-frame clones alone and lacks a portion of them. V and J calls plus clone size are reproduced from that table; the DNA served to infer D and trimming. The sample holds some 350,000 clones, 88% seen once. V lost 0 bases to trimming and J lost 2 bases, with 8 bases between them. Germline V gene sequence: CDR1 KGHSH, CDR2 LQKENI. The CDR3 loop spans 14 amino acids. A Seattle source enrolled patients during active infection and followed them longitudinally.

Material for sequencing was peripheral blood. This rearrangement joins TRBV18 to TRBJ2-7; a possible D gene is TRBD1 (5 bases). The clonotype originates from a woman aged 70 to 79 with COVID-19, enrolled during active disease. CDR3 region: CASSPPGRTYEQYF. CDR3 nucleotides: TGTGCCAGCTCACCACCGGGGCGCACCTACGAGCAGTACTTC.